This T cell receptor (beta chain) appears in the sequencing data of a study of shared clonotypes between healthy human individuals. As for this clone: The antigen remains unidentified.

The CDR3 runs 14 residues. The ends were cut back, 2 bases at V and 4 bases at J, with 12 bases in the middle. Germline V lookup: CDR1 ENHRY, CDR2 SYGVKD. Produced via immunoSEQ multiplex PCR; TCRdb's table is partial and in-frame only. The sample includes roughly 1.4 million clones, just under 99% of them seen just once. Study conclusions and caveats: Naive subsets usually exceeded memory subsets in estimated richness.

Sequences were obtained from naive CD4+ T cells sorted from blood. As to subset: CD45RA+ positively selected. J is TRBJ2-7 and V is TRBV10-3, with a weak D call TRBD1 (5 bases). The sequence was obtained from a man in his thirties or forties in good health. CDR3 sequence: CAISEEHGAYEQYF. Written as DNA, the CDR3 is TGTGCCATCAGTGAGGAGCATGGGGCTTACGAGCAGTACTTC.